These 23 T cell receptor beta chains share one sample of origin, sequenced in a study of shared clonotypes between healthy human individuals. Some clones are missing from TCRdb's copy, which holds only in-frame ones; the method was immunoSEQ multiplex PCR. The sample lists approximately 2.1 million clones; approximately 95% were seen once. The sample consisted of naive CD4+ T cells from PBMCs. Subset: CD45RA+ positively selected. These receptor sequences come from a man aged 18 to 35 in good health. Some clones in this sample may be carry-over from other donors' samples.

The J gene is TRBJ2-5, the V gene TRBV25-1, with 10 nucleotides matching TRBD2. Unmatched junction bases numbered 7, after V lost 3 bases and J lost 3 bases. CDR1 and CDR2 (germline): MGHDK, SYGVNS. The length of the CDR3 is 16 residues. DNA for the CDR3: TGTGCCAGCAGTGATAGAAAAACTAGCGGGAAAGAGACCCAGTACTTC. Translation gives CASSDRKTSGKETQYF.

In DNA form, the CDR3 reads TGTGCCAGCAGTAAGGACTTCGGGCCCTACAATGAGCAGTTCTTC. Protein product: CASSKDFGPYNEQFF. The chain is built from TRBV6-5 and TRBJ2-1; TRBD2 might be the D (5 bases). V lost 5 bases and J lost 2, with 13 bases in between. CDR3 size: 15 residues. CDR1 and CDR2 from the germline V gene are MNHEY and SVGAGI.

J is TRBJ2-7 and V is TRBV9; D call uncertain. Germline CDR1 SGDLS, CDR2 YYNGEE. CDR3 size: 13 residues. The V end lost 2 bases, the J end lost 3 bases, and 9 bases lay between the germline ends. As DNA, the CDR3 is TGTGCCAGCAGCGTTGGAAACGACTACGAGCAGTACTTC. Amino acids: CASSVGNDYEQYF.

The V and J genes are TRBV28 and TRBJ1-5; D is possibly TRBD1 (6 bases). The V gene's germline CDR1 is MDHEN and CDR2 SYDVKM. V lost 5 bases and J 0 bases, leaving 11 bases between the germline ends. This CDR3 has 15 amino acids. The CDR3 bases are TGTGCCAGCAGTCCACAACAGGGTAGCAATCAGCCCCAGCATTTT. It is translated as CASSPQQGSNQPQHF.

Note on this clone: Additional DNA sequences in this sample encode the identical CDR3. The chain combines TRBV28 with TRBJ1-1; D is unresolved. This CDR3 is 13 amino acids long. Trimming cost V 5 bases and J 2 bases, with 9 bases left between them. The germline V gene encodes CDR1 MDHEN and CDR2 SYDVKM. Here the CDR3 DNA reads TGTGCCAGCAGTCCCCCGCTAAACACTGAAGCTTTCTTT. Residues: CASSPPLNTEAFF.

The chain links TRBV6-5 to TRBJ1-2, with 8 positions matching TRBD1. Germline V gene lookup returns CDR1 MNHEY and CDR2 SVGAGI. The CDR3 sequence is 13 residues long. V lost 6 bases to trimming and J lost 8 bases; unmatched junction nucleotides: 8. CDR3 in DNA: TGTGCCAGCAGAACGACAGGGGCCGCGGGCTACACCTTC. It is translated as CASRTTGAAGYTF.

A note on this clone: Other DNA sequences in this sample translate to the same CDR3. The rearrangement uses TRBV9 and TRBJ1-1; tentative D call: TRBD1 (6 bases). The CDR3 runs 15 residues. In germline, CDR1 is SGDLS, CDR2 YYNGEE. The V gene lost 0 bases and the J gene lost 3 bases, with 12 bases spanning the gap. In nucleotides, the CDR3 is TGTGCCAGCAGCGTAGCGGGGGGCAGGGACACTGAAGCTTTCTTT. Its translation: CASSVAGGRDTEAFF.

J is TRBJ1-4 and V is TRBV29-1, with 7 bases aligning to TRBD1. CDR3 size: 12 residues. J was trimmed by 3 bases and V by 7 bases; bases with no gene match: 2. The germline CDR1 and CDR2 sequences are SQVTM and ANQGSEA. The chain's CDR3 is CSAGTANEKLFF. DNA of the CDR3: TGCAGCGCCGGGACAGCTAATGAAAAACTGTTTTTT.

This rearrangement joins TRBV28 to TRBJ2-3, with D unresolved. CDR1 and CDR2 from the germline V gene are MDHEN and SYDVKM. V dropped 7 bases and J dropped 5 bases, with 13 bases sitting between them. There are 13 residues in the CDR3. In DNA, the CDR3 is TGTGCCAGCACTTCTGGAACGGTAGATACGCAGTATTTT. It encodes CASTSGTVDTQYF.

This rearrangement joins TRBV4-2 to TRBJ1-2, with TRBD1 matching 8 bases. The CDR3 runs to 14 residues. Germline V CDR1 and CDR2: LGHNA, YNFKEQ. Trimming cost V 1 base and J 8 bases; bases outside gene matches: 6. CDR3 DNA: TGTGCCAGCAGCCAAGCTTGGACAGGGAACGGCTACACCTTC. As protein: CASSQAWTGNGYTF.

In this sample, this clone turned up once. The chain links TRBV14 to TRBJ2-7; D is unresolved. Trimming shortened V by 5 bases and J by 4 bases, and 6 bases separated the two germline ends. CDR1 is SGHDN and CDR2 is FVKESK in the germline V gene. This CDR3 spans 11 amino acids. The CDR3 DNA reads as TGTGCCAGCAGCTCCTTGTACGAGCAGTACTTC. Residues: CASSSLYEQYF.

The CDR3 bases are TGTGCCAGCACCGATACAGGGGGGGTGGAGACCCAGTACTTC. This codes for CASTDTGGVETQYF. The V and J genes are TRBV6-5 and TRBJ2-5; tentatively, D is TRBD1 (8 bases). Trimming cost V 7 bases and J 5 bases, with 17 bases left between them. The CDR3 covers 14 residues. Looked up from germline, CDR1 is MNHEY and CDR2 is SVGAGI.

The chain couples TRBV7-9 to TRBJ2-1, with D perhaps TRBD2 (7 bases). The V and J ends lost 8 bases and 7 bases respectively, with 9 bases between them. The germline V gene has CDR1 SEHNR and CDR2 FQNEAQ (reference sequence). CDR3 length equals 11 residues. The DNA of the CDR3 is TGTGCCAGCGAGGGGGGGAATGAGCAGTTCTTC. Its translation is CASEGGNEQFF.

The rearrangement uses TRBV16 and TRBJ2-7; D remains unclear. This CDR3 comprises 12 residues. The germline gives CDR1 KGHSY, CDR2 FQNENV. V was clipped by 1 base and J by 6 bases, with 7 bases between them. CDR3 protein: CASSQFVIEQYF. The DNA for the CDR3 is TGTGCCAGCAGCCAATTTGTCATCGAGCAGTACTTC.

The chain has TRBV28 and TRBJ1-5; tentatively, D is TRBD1 (6 bases). Germline V gene lookup returns CDR1 MDHEN and CDR2 SYDVKM. CDR3 length equals 17 residues. V was clipped by 6 bases and J by 7 bases, with 25 bases between them. The CDR3 DNA sequence: TGTGCCAGCAGCCCCAATTGGGGGGGCAGGGGATACCAGCCCCAGCATTTT. This codes for CASSPNWGGRGYQPQHF.

The V gene is TRBV7-2, the J gene TRBJ2-1, with D unclear. This CDR3 spans 16 amino acids. Germline CDR1 SGHTA, CDR2 FQGNSA. Trimming removed 5 bases at V and 5 bases at J, with 19 bases between. The DNA for the CDR3 is TGTGCCAGCAGCCCCGGGCCGTTCCGCCCTAACAATGAGCAGTTCTTC. It translates to CASSPGPFRPNNEQFF.

The chain links TRBV18 to TRBJ2-1; 11 bases fit TRBD2. Trimming at V came to 3 bases and at J to 4 bases, leaving 11 bases not matched to a gene. The germline V gene has CDR1 KGHSH and CDR2 LQKENI. The CDR3 extends over 18 amino acids. The CDR3 sequence is CASSPQTTSGNYYNEQFF. CDR3 bases: TGTGCCAGCTCACCCCAGACGACTAGCGGGAACTATTACAATGAGCAGTTCTTC.

The V gene is TRBV19, the J gene TRBJ2-1; the D call may be TRBD1 or TRBD2 (5 bases each). Trimming shortened V by 3 bases and J by 8 bases, and 5 bases separated the two germline ends. CDR1 and CDR2 from the germline V gene are LNHDA and SQIVND (reference sequence). CDR3 length equals 11 residues. The CDR3 loop reads CASSMGDEQFF. The CDR3 DNA follows: TGTGCCAGTAGTATGGGGGATGAGCAGTTCTTC.

This chain joins TRBV30 and TRBJ2-4; no firm D call. The CDR3 loop spans 14 amino acids. Trimming took off 2 bases at V and 6 bases at J, with 14 bases between the two ends. The germline CDR1 and CDR2 sequences are GTSNPN and SVGIG (reference sequence). For the CDR3, the DNA is TGTGCCTGGAGTCCCCGCAGACTTACAAACATTCAGTACTTC. Amino acids: CAWSPRRLTNIQYF. The full variable domain, rest sourced from reference TRBV30 and TRBJ2-4, is SQTIHQWPATLVQPVGSPLSLECTVEGTSNPNLYWYRQAAGRGLQLLFYSVGIGQISSEVPQNLSASRPQDRQFILSSKKLLLSDSGFYLCAWSPRRLTNIQYFGAGTRLSVL.

The J gene is TRBJ2-1, the V gene TRBV14, with D possibly TRBD2 on 5 matching bases. Germline V gene sequence: CDR1 SGHDN, CDR2 FVKESK. V lost 5 bases and J 3 bases, leaving 14 bases between the germline ends. The CDR3 consists of 15 residues. The CDR3 region has the DNA TGTGCCAGCAGCAAGCTAAGCGGCCTCTACAATGAGCAGTTCTTC. Amino acid sequence: CASSKLSGLYNEQFF.

The rearrangement uses TRBV7-3 and TRBJ1-1; D is ambiguous. V was trimmed by 0 bases and J by 0 bases, leaving 8 bases between them. Germline CDR1 is SGHTA and CDR2 is FQGTGA. The CDR3 loop spans 15 amino acids. As DNA, the CDR3 is TGTGCCAGCAGCTTAACCCCCGCTATGAACACTGAAGCTTTCTTT. Translation gives CASSLTPAMNTEAFF.

In its sample, this clone was seen a few times. The gene calls are TRBV15 and TRBJ1-5; D is uncertain. This CDR3 has 15 amino acids. V was trimmed by 0 bases and J by 9 bases, leaving 15 bases between them. CDR1 is LNHNV, CDR2 YYDKDF, per germline (reference sequence). The CDR3 is CATSREPGPYRPQHF. CDR3 nucleotide sequence: TGTGCCACCAGCAGAGAACCAGGTCCCTATCGGCCCCAGCATTTT.

A word on this clone: An end of the junction does not agree with germline; a read error may underlie this. This chain joins TRBV28 and TRBJ2-2; 10 nucleotides align to TRBD2. The CDR3 runs to 15 residues. Per the germline V gene, CDR1 is MDHEN and CDR2 is SYDVKM. CDR3 amino acids: CLVLAGNGDTGELFF. As DNA, the CDR3 is TGCCTGGTACTAGCGGGAAATGGAGACACCGGGGAGCTGTTTTTT.